Below, 21 T cell receptor beta chains from the same sample are listed, as sequenced in a study of blood T cell repertoires in COVID-19. The repertoire was sequenced with immunoSEQ multiplex PCR; TCRdb's copy has only in-frame clones and lacks some. The sample contains 200,000 to 250,000 clones, about 91% of which appear only once. The sample consisted of PBMCs or T cells enriched from blood (not recorded which). These receptors were obtained from a woman aged 45 to 65 with acute COVID-19.

The chain employs TRBV19 and TRBJ2-4; 10 bases agree with TRBD1. CDR3 length equals 13 residues. The ends lost 9 bases at V and 6 bases at J; junction bases unmatched: 5. The germline CDR1 and CDR2 sequences are LNHDA and SQIVND (reference sequence). The CDR3, as DNA: TGTGCCAGCCGGGGACAGGGGAGAAACATTCAGTACTTC. Translation gives CASRGQGRNIQYF.

V and J are TRBV27 and TRBJ2-3; D unresolved. The CDR3 is 11 amino acids. CDR1 is MNHEY, CDR2 SMNVEV, per germline (reference sequence). The germline V and J ends were trimmed by 8 bases and 0 bases, with 3 bases remaining between them. CDR3 nucleotides: TGTGCCAGCCGTAGCACAGATACGCAGTATTTT. Encoded protein: CASRSTDTQYF.

This clone has ten or more counts. The DNA of the CDR3 is TGTGCCAGTACTAAGGGGGTTTCACCCCTCCACTTT. Its protein is CASTKGVSPLHF. The chain recombines TRBV28 with TRBJ1-6, with D possibly being TRBD1 (6 bases). From germline, CDR1 is MDHEN and CDR2 SYDVKM. This CDR3 comprises 12 residues. Trimming left V 9 bases short and J 9 bases short, with 12 bases between.

The chain combines TRBV7-8 with TRBJ1-1, with D maybe TRBD1 (6 bases). In germline, CDR1 is SGHVS, CDR2 FQNEAQ. The CDR3 extends over 13 amino acids. V dropped 2 bases and J dropped 4 bases, with 8 bases sitting between them. The CDR3 loop is CASSLSQGTEAFF. CDR3 nucleotide sequence: TGTGCCAGCAGCTTATCACAGGGCACTGAAGCTTTCTTT. Full variable domain (remainder filled in from reference TRBV7-8 and TRBJ1-1): GAGVSQSPRYKVAKRGQDVALRCDPISGHVSLFWYQQALGQGPEFLTYFQNEAQLDKSGLPSDRFFAERPEGSVSTLKIQRTQQEDSAVYLCASSLSQGTEAFFGQGTRLTVV.

V and J are TRBV19 and TRBJ1-5; D call uncertain. Germline CDR1 and CDR2: LNHDA and SQIVND (reference sequence). The CDR3 consists of 12 residues. V was cut by 3 bases and J by 4 bases, with 4 bases left in between. In nucleotides, the CDR3 is TGTGCCAGTAGTATGAGGAATCAGCCCCAGCATTTT. Translated: CASSMRNQPQHF.

The gene calls are TRBV4-2 and TRBJ1-1; possibly TRBD1 for D (6 bases). The V end lost 5 bases, the J end lost 6 bases, and 13 bases lay between the germline ends. The germline gives CDR1 LGHNA, CDR2 YNFKEQ. The CDR3 contains 13 residues. The CDR3 region is CASSTTGKAEAFF. CDR3 coding DNA: TGTGCCAGCAGCACCACAGGGAAGGCTGAAGCTTTCTTT.

The chain combines TRBV7-9 with TRBJ2-3; no definite D call. The germline gives CDR1 SEHNR, CDR2 FQNEAQ (reference sequence). Trimming shortened V by 5 bases and J by 1 base, and 10 bases separated the two germline ends. CDR3 size: 14 residues. The CDR3 spells CASSPFRGTDTQYF. CDR3 sequence (DNA): TGTGCCAGCAGCCCCTTCCGGGGCACAGATACGCAGTATTTT.

The chain carries TRBV28 and TRBJ2-5; D might be TRBD2 (5 bases). Trimming cost V 4 bases and J 2 bases, with 14 bases left between them. The CDR3 has 15 amino acids. Per germline, CDR1 MDHEN and CDR2 SYDVKM. The DNA for the CDR3 is TGTGCCAGCAGTTACTCCCGGGGAAGACAAGAGACCCAGTACTTC. Translating gives CASSYSRGRQETQYF. Looking up the rest from reference TRBV28 and TRBJ2-5 gives the full variable domain: DVKVTQSSRYLVKRTGEKVFLECVQDMDHENMFWYRQDPGLGLRLIYFSYDVKMKEKGDIPEGYSVSREKKERFSLILESASTNQTSMYLCASSYSRGRQETQYFGPGTRLLVL.

This clone was observed a single time. The CDR3 nucleotides read TGTGCCAGCAGACCCGACACTCCCTCCCTAAACTATGGCTACACCTTC. This gives the protein CASRPDTPSLNYGYTF. The V call is TRBV28, the J call TRBJ1-2; D not resolved. The V gene lost 6 bases and the J gene lost 2 bases, with 19 bases spanning the gap. This CDR3 is 16 amino acids long. Germline CDR1 MDHEN, CDR2 SYDVKM.

This chain joins TRBV7-6 and TRBJ2-1; D remains ambiguous. Trimming took off 0 bases at V and 0 bases at J, with 15 bases between the two ends. The CDR3 length is 18 residues. Germline CDR1 SGHVS, CDR2 FNYEAQ. CDR3 loop: CASSLAMEQTSSYNEQFF. The CDR3 bases are TGTGCCAGCAGCTTAGCGATGGAACAGACGAGCTCCTACAATGAGCAGTTCTTC.

In the case of this clone: This specimen includes other DNA sequences encoding the same CDR3. The chain combines TRBV5-1 with TRBJ2-2, with D possibly matching TRBD2 (7 bases). There are 15 residues in the CDR3. CDR1 and CDR2 from the germline V gene are SGHRS and YFSETQ. V lost 2 bases, J lost 4 bases, and 12 bases lay in between. CDR3 nucleotides: TGCGCCAGCAGCTTTCAGGGAGGGGGCACCGGGGAGCTGTTTTTT. Protein sequence: CASSFQGGGTGELFF. The whole variable domain, remainder taken from reference TRBV5-1 and TRBJ2-2, is KAGVTQTPRYLIKTRGQQVTLSCSPISGHRSVSWYQQTPGQGLQFLFEYFSETQRNKGNFPGRFSGRQFSNSRSEMNVSTLELGDSALYLCASSFQGGGTGELFFGEGSRLTVL.

V usage is TRBV4-2 and J usage is TRBJ2-7; 11 bases are shared with TRBD2. CDR3 size: 16 residues. Trimming removed 4 bases from V and 2 bases from J; junction bases left unmatched: 7. CDR1 is LGHNA and CDR2 is YNFKEQ in the germline V gene. CDR3 protein: CASSPKGTSGTYEQYF. The CDR3 coding sequence is TGTGCCAGCAGCCCGAAGGGGACTAGCGGAACCTACGAGCAGTACTTC.

The CDR3 sequence: CASSLEALAGRSYNEQFF. In DNA, the CDR3 is TGTGCCAGCAGCTTAGAGGCCCTAGCGGGAAGATCCTACAATGAGCAGTTCTTC. The V and J genes are TRBV7-3 and TRBJ2-1; 9 nucleotides line up with TRBD2. Germline-derived CDR1 and CDR2 are SGHTA and FQGTGA. V was clipped by 2 bases and J by 1 base; unmatched bases: 9. The CDR3 contains 18 residues.

This clone showed up just once. This CDR3 reads CASSLESVYGYTF. In DNA, the CDR3 is TGTGCCAGCAGTTTAGAGTCAGTCTATGGCTACACCTTC. V and J are TRBV12-3 or TRBV12-4 and TRBJ1-2; D remains ambiguous. The V gene lost 1 base and the J gene lost 4 bases, with 7 bases spanning the gap. The CDR3 loop spans 13 amino acids.

V usage is TRBV18 and J usage is TRBJ1-1, with D possibly matching TRBD1 (6 bases). V lost 4 bases and J lost 6, with 15 bases in between. CDR1 and CDR2 (germline): KGHSH, LQKENI. The CDR3 totals 14 residues. DNA for the CDR3: TGTGCCAGCTCACGGGGGGGCGATCAATCTGAAGCTTTCTTT. It is translated as CASSRGGDQSEAFF.

This chain joins TRBV7-6 and TRBJ1-1; D gene uncertain. CDR1 and CDR2 from the germline V gene are SGHVS and FNYEAQ. V lost 2 bases and J lost 4, with 8 bases in between. The CDR3 is 13 amino acids. Here the CDR3 DNA reads TGTGCCAGCAGCTTATCCGTCGTCACTGAAGCTTTCTTT. It specifies CASSLSVVTEAFF.

The chain uses TRBV5-1 and TRBJ2-5; D not certain. Deletions cut 0 bases from V and 1 base from J, with 10 bases between. Germline-derived CDR1 and CDR2 are SGHRS and YFSETQ. The CDR3 length is 15 residues. The CDR3 nucleotides read TGCGCCAGCAGCTTGGCTCGCGCTAGCCAAGAGACCCAGTACTTC. Translating gives CASSLARASQETQYF.

The chain links TRBV9 to TRBJ2-7, with 11 bases matching TRBD2. This CDR3 is 18 amino acids long. Germline CDR1 and CDR2: SGDLS and YYNGEE. V dropped 0 bases and J dropped 6; count of bases not matched to a gene: 14. The CDR3 DNA reads as TGTGCCAGCAGCGTAGGCGGCATAGCGGGAGGGTCGGGGTCCGAGCAGTACTTC. Protein sequence: CASSVGGIAGGSGSEQYF. The whole variable domain, remainder taken from reference TRBV9 and TRBJ2-7, is DSGVTQTPKHLITATGQRVTLRCSPRSGDLSVYWYQQSLDQGLQFLIQYYNGEERAKGNILERFSAQQFPDLHSELNLSSLELGDSALYFCASSVGGIAGGSGSEQYFGPGTRLTVT.

J is TRBJ1-1 and V is TRBV9; a possible D gene is TRBD1 (6 bases). Germline CDR1 SGDLS, CDR2 YYNGEE. V was shortened by 2 bases and J by 4 bases, with 12 bases between the two germline ends. The CDR3 is 14 amino acids. The CDR3 DNA is TGTGCCAGCAGCGTCGGAGGGGGGGCCACTGAAGCTTTCTTT. Translation: CASSVGGGATEAFF.

The rearrangement uses TRBV7-3 and TRBJ2-7; 7 bases match TRBD1. Germline CDR1 SGHTA, CDR2 FQGTGA. The CDR3 is made up of 13 amino acids. J lost 7 bases, V lost 5 bases, and 8 bases had no gene match. CDR3 DNA: TGTGCCAGCAGCCGACAGGGCCTCGGGGAGCAGTACTTC. Translated: CASSRQGLGEQYF.

The gene calls are TRBV2 and TRBJ2-2; 9 bases line up with TRBD2. Germline CDR1 SNHLY, CDR2 FYNNEI. With 11 bases clipped from V and 2 bases from J, the junction kept 12 bases outside the gene matches. CDR3 length: 16 residues. CDR3 nucleotides: TGTGCCCTTTCCCGGCGGGAGGGTGGTAACACCGGGGAGCTGTTTTTT. This translates into CALSRREGGNTGELFF. The whole variable domain, filled in from reference TRBV2 and TRBJ2-2, reads EPEVTQTPSHQVTQMGQEVILRCVPISNHLYFYWYRQILGQKVEFLVSFYNNEISEKSEIFDDQFSVERPDGSNFTLKIRSTKLEDSAMYFCALSRREGGNTGELFFGEGSRLTVL.